The entry below gives a single T cell receptor (beta chain) sequence along with its context. Its antigen remains unknown. These data originate in a study of cytomegalovirus exposure and HLA in healthy donors. Across the study: Of all 400 or so donors who were genotyped, 70% to 85% belonged to the Caucasian-associated ancestry cluster. Findings of the study overall: The study designated about 160 TCR beta chains cytomegalovirus-associated. In an earlier analysis, most TCR beta V segments were productive about 87% or about 30% of the time. As a later analysis showed, a missense DCLRE1C variant was linked to trimming of TCR beta V- and J-genes.

With 60 Vbeta and 13 Jbeta primers, the PCR was carried out. TCRdb's copy holds only in-frame clones and misses some; the assay was immunoSEQ multiplex PCR. The sample records approximately 120,000 clones, approximately 78% being singletons. This TCR was sampled from a man younger than 45 in good health and CMV-seropositive. Sequenced: PBMCs.

CDR3 region: CASRSNRANNEKLFF. In DNA form, the CDR3 reads TGTGCCAGCAGGTCTAACAGGGCTAATAATGAAAAACTGTTTTTT. The chain couples TRBV2 to TRBJ1-4; possible D gene TRBD1, 6 bases. Germline V CDR1 and CDR2: SNHLY, FYNNEI. V was clipped by 6 bases and J by 4 bases, with 15 bases between them. The CDR3 contains 15 residues.